These T cell receptor beta chains were read from a single sample in a study of early T cells in non-severe SARS-CoV-2 infection. Each CDR3 protein is one row after TCRdb ran MiXCR on the 5' RACE reads. Of 80,000 to 100,000 distinct CDR3 sequences in the sample, approximately 14% were seen once. The sequencing input was whole blood. Receptor source: an adult who was a healthcare worker with PCR-confirmed SARS-CoV-2 infection or an uninfected control (not recorded which). Each CDR3 is given with its conserved first and last residue. D genes are given only for firm matches. Rows give clone size only sometimes, using once, few, many, or a class for an expanded clone.

>TRBV7-6|TRBJ2-1|many|TRBD2
TGTGCCAGCAGCTTAGGAGCGATGGCGGGAGGGACCGGCAATGAGCAGTTCTTC
CASSLGAMAGGTGNEQFF
>TRBV12-3/TRBV12-4|TRBJ1-2|NA|TRBD1
TGTGCCAGCAGTTTGCGACAGGGGCAGAGTGGCTACACCTTC
CASSLRQGQSGYTF
>TRBV20-1|TRBJ2-1|NA|TRBD2
TGCAGTGCTAGGAGGACTAGCGGGCCCTACAATGAGCAGTTCTTC
CSARRTSGPYNEQFF
>TRBV30|TRBJ2-1|NA|TRBD1
TGTGCCTGGAACTACCAGGGGGTAAATGAGCAGTTCTTC
CAWNYQGVNEQFF
>TRBV10-1|TRBJ2-7|NA|NA
TGCGCCAGCAGTGAGGGCGGGCCTACCTACGAGCAGTACTTC
CASSEGGPTYEQYF
>TRBV5-4|TRBJ1-1|few|TRBD1
TGTGCCAGCAGCTACGGACAGGGGAACACTGAAGCTTTCTTT
CASSYGQGNTEAFF
>TRBV30|TRBJ1-5|NA|NA
TGTGCCTGGAGCCCCAGAGGGGAAGGTAAGCCCCAGCATTTT
CAWSPRGEGKPQHF
>TRBV27|TRBJ2-2|many|NA
TGTGCCAGCAGCGTTCAGCCCTCGGCCCCGAACCGTGGCGGGGAGCTGTTTTTT
CASSVQPSAPNRGGELFF
>TRBV28|TRBJ2-7|many|NA
TGTGCCAGCAGTTTCCCGGCCTACGAGCAGTACTTC
CASSFPAYEQYF
>TRBV7-9|TRBJ2-1|medium-sized|TRBD2
TGTGCCAGCAGCTCCGGACTAGCGGGGGTCGATGAGCAGTTCTTC
CASSSGLAGVDEQFF
>TRBV14|TRBJ1-2|NA|TRBD1
TGTGCCAGCAGCCTGAAAGGGACAGACTATGGCTACACCTTC
CASSLKGTDYGYTF
>TRBV11-2|TRBJ2-5|NA|NA
TGTGCCAGCAGCCCTGACCCCTATGAGACCCAGTACTTC
CASSPDPYETQYF
>TRBV5-4|TRBJ1-1|many|NA
TGTGCCAGCAGCTTGGGTGGAGCGAACACTGAAGCTTTCTTT
CASSLGGANTEAFF
>TRBV7-8|TRBJ1-4|NA|NA
TGTGCCAGCAGCACCCGACCAGGAGCAACTAATGAAAAACTGTTTTTT
CASSTRPGATNEKLFF
>TRBV7-2|TRBJ1-3|few|NA
TGTGCCAGCAGCTTGGGGTACCGACTGAACTCTGGAAACACCATATATTTT
CASSLGYRLNSGNTIYF
>TRBV10-2|TRBJ2-7|many|NA
TGCGCCAGCAGTGAACAGGTGTACTCCTACGAGCAGTACTTC
CASSEQVYSYEQYF
>TRBV29-1|TRBJ1-1|NA|NA
TGCAGCGTTGTCGCAGATGAAGCTTTCTTT
CSVVADEAFF
>TRBV12-3/TRBV12-4|TRBJ1-2|many|NA
TGTGCCAGCAGTTTAATGTGGGGAGCAATGTATGGCTACACCTTC
CASSLMWGAMYGYTF
>TRBV4-2|TRBJ2-2|few|TRBD1
TGTGCCAGCAGCCACCCAGGGGGGACAGGTGACACCGGGGAGCTGTTTTTT
CASSHPGGTGDTGELFF
>TRBV5-1|TRBJ2-5|few|TRBD1
TGCGCCAGCAGCTTGGAGGGGGCGTTCGAGACCCAGTACTTC
CASSLEGAFETQYF
>TRBV27|TRBJ2-1|NA|NA
TGTGCCAGCAGTTTACCAGGGGTGGCGTGGAATGAGCAGTTCTTC
CASSLPGVAWNEQFF
>TRBV25-1|TRBJ1-2|NA|NA
TGTGCCAGCAGCGGGACACTGAACTATGGCTACACCTTC
CASSGTLNYGYTF
>TRBV10-2|TRBJ1-2|NA|NA
TGCGCCAGCAGTGTAGGTAGAGACTATGGCTACACCTTC
CASSVGRDYGYTF
>TRBV5-6|TRBJ1-5|NA|TRBD1
TGTGCCAGCAGCTCGACAGGGGCCGATCAGCCCCAGCATTTT
CASSSTGADQPQHF
>TRBV6-2/TRBV6-3|TRBJ2-2|many|TRBD2
TGTGCCAGCAGACCTCTAGCGGGACCCGGGGAGCTGTTTTTT
CASRPLAGPGELFF
>TRBV29-1|TRBJ2-1|NA|TRBD2
TGCAGCGGGAAGGGGAGCGGGAGATTCGGCGAGCAGTTCTTC
CSGKGSGRFGEQFF